These 2 T cell receptor beta chains came from one sample sequenced in a study of CDR3 diversity in severe acne. TCRdb fed the PCR reads into MiXCR, producing one record per CDR3 protein. The sample contains more than 80,000 distinct CDR3 sequences, around 54% of which appear only once. The sequencing input was blood. The receptors stem from a male donor with severe acne vulgaris.

For this clonotype: A much larger clonotype is one base distant, so this may be a read error. The rearrangement uses TRBV6-2 or TRBV6-3 and TRBJ2-1; D uncertain. The CDR3 runs to 13 residues. The germline CDR1 and CDR2 sequences are MNHEY and SVGEGT. As DNA, the CDR3 is TGTGCCAGCAGTTACAACTCCTACAGTGAGCAGTTCTTC. Translating gives CASSYNSYSEQFF.

This clonotype was picked up many times. The chain recombines TRBV7-9 with TRBJ2-3; 11 nucleotides match TRBD1. CDR1 is SEHNR and CDR2 is FQNEAQ in the germline V gene (reference sequence). V shed 1 base and J 4 bases; nucleotides not matched to a gene: 4. The CDR3 runs 16 residues. Written as DNA, the CDR3 is TGTGCCAGCAGCTTAGTGGGACAGGGGGTATCAGATACGCAGTATTTT. This encodes CASSLVGQGVSDTQYF.